These T cell receptor beta chains were read from a single sample in a study of Ad26.COV2.S vaccination and SARS-CoV-2 variants. Clones were sequenced by immunoSEQ multiplex PCR, and TCRdb holds only the in-frame ones, with some missing. In the table there are 380,000 or so clones, approximately 90% of which are singletons. The sequencing here drew on peripheral blood, taken in a trial of Ad26.COV2.S vaccine versus placebo. Receptor source: a person aged 18-60 years who received the Ad26.COV2.S COVID-19 vaccine or a placebo. Each CDR3 is given with its conserved first and last residue. Each record gives: J gene, clone size, V gene, D gene, CDR3 protein, CDR3 DNA. D genes are given only for firm matches. The listing skips clone size in some rows; elsewhere it reads once, few, many or a size class.

J: TRBJ2-7
size: -
V: TRBV5-1
D: -
CDR3: CASSRVVVLGHSYEQYF
DNA: TGCGCCAGCAGCCGGGTCGTGGTCCTGGGACACTCCTACGAGCAGTACTTC

J: TRBJ2-7
size: -
V: TRBV7-9
D: -
CDR3: CASRPGHSYEQYF
DNA: TGTGCCAGCAGACCGGGACACTCCTACGAGCAGTACTTC

J: TRBJ1-1
size: -
V: TRBV29-1
D: TRBD1
CDR3: CSVGQGATSEAFF
DNA: TGCAGCGTTGGGCAGGGGGCGACGTCTGAAGCTTTCTTT

J: TRBJ1-1
size: -
V: TRBV19
D: -
CDR3: CASNSRGTEAFF
DNA: TGTGCCAGTAATTCGCGGGGAACTGAAGCTTTCTTT

J: TRBJ1-4
size: -
V: TRBV7-8
D: -
CDR3: CASSLEGDEKLFF
DNA: TGTGCCAGCAGCTTAGAGGGGGATGAAAAACTGTTTTTT

J: TRBJ2-3
size: few
V: TRBV5-1
D: -
CDR3: CASSLEDSTDTQYF
DNA: TGCGCCAGCAGCTTGGAAGATAGCACAGATACGCAGTATTTT

J: TRBJ1-1
size: -
V: TRBV19
D: -
CDR3: CASSQGRGTEAFF
DNA: TGTGCCAGTAGTCAGGGCAGGGGCACTGAAGCTTTCTTT

J: TRBJ2-1
size: -
V: TRBV3-1/TRBV3-2
D: TRBD1
CDR3: CASSQPTGASYNEQFF
DNA: TGTGCCAGCAGCCAGCCTACAGGGGCTTCCTACAATGAGCAGTTCTTC

J: TRBJ1-1
size: -
V: TRBV29-1
D: -
CDR3: CSVEWGGTEAFF
DNA: TGCAGCGTTGAGTGGGGGGGCACTGAAGCTTTCTTT

J: TRBJ2-1
size: -
V: TRBV24-1
D: -
CDR3: CATSDLWRENEQFF
DNA: TGTGCCACCAGTGATTTGTGGCGGGAAAATGAGCAGTTCTTC

J: TRBJ2-7
size: -
V: TRBV10-3
D: TRBD2
CDR3: CASHSGTTYEQYF
DNA: TGTGCCAGCCATAGCGGGACGACTTACGAGCAGTACTTC

J: TRBJ2-2
size: -
V: TRBV28
D: -
CDR3: CASSPYGGNTGELFF
DNA: TGTGCCAGCAGCCCCTATGGGGGAAACACCGGGGAGCTGTTTTTT